Reported below is one TCR beta chain. The antigen is not known. Germline assignment: CDR1 KGHSH and CDR2 LQKENI. The CDR3 sequence is 15 residues long. The J segment lost 4 bases and the V segment lost 1 base, leaving 3 bases of the junction unmatched. The source of the sample is a study of identifying expanded T cells in peripheral blood. Whole-study results and caveats: Two-week clone count variance significantly increased as total template count grew.

Data came from immunoSEQ multiplex PCR; TCRdb stores just in-frame clones and leaves some out. This table holds 95,000 to 100,000 clones, 87% found once. The sequenced sample was blood. This chain connects TRBV18 to TRBJ2-3; 9 bases align to TRBD2. The source is a person aged 18 to 70 in good health. This CDR3 reads CASSPRGGASDTQYF. The CDR3 DNA reads as TGTGCCAGCTCACCACGCGGGGGGGCATCAGATACGCAGTATTTT.